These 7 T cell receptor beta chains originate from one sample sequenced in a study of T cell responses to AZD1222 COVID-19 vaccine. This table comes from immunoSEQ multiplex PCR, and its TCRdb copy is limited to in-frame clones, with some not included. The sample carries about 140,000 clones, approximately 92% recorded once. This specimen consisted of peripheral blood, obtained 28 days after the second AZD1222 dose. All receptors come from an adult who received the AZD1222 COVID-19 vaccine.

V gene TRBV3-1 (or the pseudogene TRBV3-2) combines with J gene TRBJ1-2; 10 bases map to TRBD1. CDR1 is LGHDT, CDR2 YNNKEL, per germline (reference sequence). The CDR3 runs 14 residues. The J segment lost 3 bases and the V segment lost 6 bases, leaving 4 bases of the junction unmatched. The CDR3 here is CASRGDRGDYGYTF. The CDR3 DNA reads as TGTGCCAGCAGAGGGGACAGGGGCGACTATGGCTACACCTTC.

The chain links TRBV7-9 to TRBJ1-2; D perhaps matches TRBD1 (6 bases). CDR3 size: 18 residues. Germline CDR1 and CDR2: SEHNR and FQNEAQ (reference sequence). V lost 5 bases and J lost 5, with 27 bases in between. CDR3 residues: CASSAPGLGRRGDYGYTF. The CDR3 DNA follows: TGTGCCAGCAGCGCCCCAGGTCTAGGACGCAGGGGTGATTATGGCTACACCTTC.

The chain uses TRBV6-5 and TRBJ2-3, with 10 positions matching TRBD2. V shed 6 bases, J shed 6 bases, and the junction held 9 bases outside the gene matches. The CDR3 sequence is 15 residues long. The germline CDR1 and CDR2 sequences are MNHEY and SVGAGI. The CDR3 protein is CASRDSGGPGDTQYF. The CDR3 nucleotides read TGTGCCAGCAGAGATAGCGGGGGGCCGGGGGATACGCAGTATTTT.

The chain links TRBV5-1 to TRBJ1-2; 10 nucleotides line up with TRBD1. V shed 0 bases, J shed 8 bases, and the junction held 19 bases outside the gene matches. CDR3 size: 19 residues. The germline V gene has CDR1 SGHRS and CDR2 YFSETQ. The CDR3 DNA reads TGCGCCAGCAGCTTGGGTCAGCTACGGGGACAGGGGCCCCTTGGCGGCTACACCTTC. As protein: CASSLGQLRGQGPLGGYTF.

Here the CDR3 reads CASKVVYSGNTIYF. The CDR3 DNA reads as TGTGCCAGTAAGGTCGTCTACTCTGGAAACACCATATATTTT. The rearrangement joins TRBV19 to TRBJ1-3; no firm D call. CDR3 length: 14 residues. Trimming stripped 7 bases from V and 0 bases from J, with 10 bases between. Germline V gene sequence: CDR1 LNHDA, CDR2 SQIVND (reference sequence).

The CDR3 coding sequence is TGTGCCAGCAGTTCCCGCGGGACGGCACATAATTCACCCCTCCACTTT. Protein product: CASSSRGTAHNSPLHF. V is TRBV6-5 and J is TRBJ1-6, with D perhaps matching TRBD1 (5 bases). The ends were cut back, 4 bases at V and 5 bases at J, with 15 bases in the middle. Germline CDR1 MNHEY, CDR2 SVGAGI. This CDR3 contains 16 residues.

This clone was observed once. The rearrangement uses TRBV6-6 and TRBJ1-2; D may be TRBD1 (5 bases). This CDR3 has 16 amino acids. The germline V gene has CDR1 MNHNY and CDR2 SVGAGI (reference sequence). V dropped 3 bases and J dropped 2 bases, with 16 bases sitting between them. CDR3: CASSYSGREANYGYTF. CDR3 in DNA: TGTGCCAGCAGTTATTCGGGACGGGAGGCGAACTATGGCTACACCTTC.